This T cell receptor beta chain comes out of a study of blood T cell repertoires in COVID-19. Germline V gene sequence: CDR1 SGHNT, CDR2 YYREEE (reference sequence). CDR3 size: 16 residues. With 3 bases clipped from V and 4 bases from J, the junction kept 6 bases outside the gene matches. Profiled with immunoSEQ multiplex PCR; TCRdb holds only in-frame clones, not every one. Of more than 90,000 clones in the sample, 65% to 80% are singletons; the top ten hold around 5.9%. The sample comprised peripheral blood. The receptor was isolated from a man aged 65-85 years with acute or convalescent COVID-19. This rearrangement joins TRBV5-4 to TRBJ1-4; 10 positions match TRBD1. The CDR3, as DNA: TGTGCCAGCAGCTCCTTCGGACAGGGGGATAATGAAAAACTGTTTTTT. Amino acids: CASSSFGQGDNEKLFF.